These 20 T cell receptor beta chains came from one sample sequenced in a study of vaccination effects on CD4 cells after COVID-19. Profiled with immunoSEQ multiplex PCR; TCRdb holds only in-frame clones, not every one. Altogether over 45,000 clones are present, about three quarters being singletons, with the ten largest covering around 3.3%. CD4+ T cell isolation took place after approximately 11 days of culture. For these TCRs, the target antigens are not known. This sample comprised CD4+ T cells from PBMCs cultured without peptide, obtained before COVID-19 vaccination. These receptors originate from a human donor who received a COVID-19 vaccine.

This clone has more than one count but fewer than ten. The gene calls are TRBV2 and TRBJ2-1, with D tentatively TRBD1 (6 bases). The V and J ends lost 1 base and 9 bases respectively, with 19 bases between them. Germline CDR1 and CDR2: SNHLY and FYNNEI. CDR3 length equals 16 residues. CDR3: CASSEEGAGVRFEQFF. The CDR3 DNA is TGTGCCAGCAGTGAAGAAGGGGCAGGGGTCAGGTTTGAGCAGTTCTTC.

The chain has TRBV10-2 and TRBJ2-7; D is uncertain. The germline V gene encodes CDR1 WSHSY and CDR2 SAAADI. This CDR3 has 17 residues. Deletions cut 3 bases from V and 4 bases from J, with 22 bases between. The CDR3 DNA is TGCGCCAGCAGTGATCCTATCCTTACGGCAGCAGCTTACGAGCAGTACGTC. Its protein is CASSDPILTAAAYEQYV.

The chain carries TRBV5-1 and TRBJ2-2; 8 nucleotides align to TRBD1. The V segment lost 0 bases and the J segment 4 bases; nucleotides outside the gene matches: 5. Germline V lookup: CDR1 SGHRS, CDR2 YFSETQ. The CDR3 extends over 16 amino acids. CDR3 bases: TGCGCCAGCAGCTTGGCCGTGACAGGGGCCACCGGGGAGCTGTTTTTT. Translation gives CASSLAVTGATGELFF.

This clone was recorded only once. V gene TRBV5-8 combines with J gene TRBJ1-5; D is undetermined. The V end was cut by 4 bases, the J end by 7 bases, with 9 bases between. Looked up from germline, CDR1 is SGHTS and CDR2 is YDEGEE. The CDR3 has 12 residues. Here the CDR3 DNA reads TGTGCCAGCAGCAACCTACCACAGCCCCAGCATTTT. Protein sequence: CASSNLPQPQHF. Based on the CDR3 plus reference TRBV5-8 and TRBJ1-5, the full variable domain is EAGVTQSPTHLIKTRGQQATLRCSPISGHTSVYWYQQALGLGLQFLLWYDEGEERNRGNFPPRFSGRQFPNYSSELNVNALELEDSALYLCASSNLPQPQHFGDGTRLSIL.

The CDR3 sequence is CASSTPGQDWGYTF. For the CDR3, the DNA is TGCGCCAGCAGCACCCCGGGACAGGACTGGGGCTACACCTTC. V usage is TRBV4-1 and J usage is TRBJ1-2; 8 nucleotides align to TRBD1. This CDR3 has 14 residues. Per the germline V gene, CDR1 is MGHRA and CDR2 is YSYEKL. The V gene end was trimmed by 5 bases and the J gene end by 8 bases; junction bases not matched to a gene: 10.

This chain links TRBV6-2 or TRBV6-3 with TRBJ1-4; 10 bases line up with TRBD1. CDR1 is MNHEY, CDR2 SVGEGT, per germline. The CDR3 covers 15 residues. The V and J ends lost 5 bases and 6 bases, in that order; junction bases with no gene match: 6. The CDR3 is CASSDRTGGHEKLFF. The CDR3 coding sequence is TGTGCCAGCAGTGACCGGACAGGGGGTCATGAAAAACTGTTTTTT.

The chain has TRBV9 and TRBJ1-2, with D perhaps matching TRBD1 (5 bases). Trimming pared 0 bases from V and 0 bases from J, leaving 9 bases between. The CDR3 totals 15 residues. The germline V gene encodes CDR1 SGDLS and CDR2 YYNGEE. The CDR3 spells CASSVGGRANYGYTF. The CDR3, as DNA: TGTGCCAGCAGCGTAGGCGGCAGGGCTAACTATGGCTACACCTTC.

This chain links TRBV24-1 with TRBJ1-5; 7 bases map to TRBD1. Germline V lookup: CDR1 KGHDR, CDR2 SFDVKD. The CDR3 runs to 14 residues. The J segment lost 4 bases and the V segment lost 4 bases, leaving 3 bases of the junction unmatched. The CDR3 DNA reads as TGTGCCACCAGTGACACGGGACAGAATCAGCCCCAGCATTTT. Protein: CATSDTGQNQPQHF.

A few counts support this clone. The CDR3 reads CASSLGPGSYEQYV. Here the CDR3 DNA reads TGTGCCAGCAGCTTGGGTCCAGGTTCCTACGAGCAGTACGTC. The V gene is TRBV5-8, the J gene TRBJ2-7; D not resolved. CDR1 is SGHTS, CDR2 YDEGEE, per germline. The V end was cut by 0 bases, the J end by 1 base, with 8 bases between. The CDR3 is made up of 14 amino acids.

The rearrangement joins TRBV10-3 to TRBJ1-5, with D maybe TRBD1 (5 bases). Germline lookup yields CDR1 ENHRY and CDR2 SYGVKD. This CDR3 has 16 residues. The germline V and J ends were trimmed by 5 bases and 3 bases, with 17 bases remaining between them. CDR3 in amino acids: CAISHGGLSDNQPQHF. CDR3 coding DNA: TGTGCCATCAGTCACGGGGGGTTATCCGACAATCAGCCCCAGCATTTT.

J is TRBJ2-3 and V is TRBV24-1; D possibly uses TRBD1 or TRBD2 (6 bases each). This CDR3 is 16 amino acids long. Germline assignment: CDR1 KGHDR and CDR2 SFDVKD. The V end was cut by 0 bases, the J end by 2 bases, with 11 bases between. The DNA for the CDR3 is TGTGCCACCAGTGATTTGCAAGGGGGGTTCACAGATACGCAGTATTTT. This codes for CATSDLQGGFTDTQYF.

The chain uses TRBV2 and TRBJ1-1, with 9 bases lining up with TRBD1. Germline V CDR1 and CDR2: SNHLY, FYNNEI. Trimming took 4 bases from V and 5 from J; bases not matched to a gene: 5. This CDR3 comprises 14 residues. The CDR3 bases are TGTGCCAGCAGTGCCCAACAGGGGGCAACTGAAGCTTTCTTT. Translation gives CASSAQQGATEAFF.

The chain uses TRBV25-1 and TRBJ2-3; 8 positions agree with TRBD2. V gave up 6 bases and J gave up 0 bases; unmatched junction bases: 11. The germline V gene has CDR1 MGHDK and CDR2 SYGVNS. The CDR3 extends over 17 amino acids. Written as DNA, the CDR3 is TGTGCCAGCAGAGATAGCGGGGCCCGTCGTAGCACAGATACGCAGTATTTT. It is translated as CASRDSGARRSTDTQYF. The full variable domain, its missing parts supplied by reference TRBV25-1 and TRBJ2-3, is EADIYQTPRYLVIGTGKKITLECSQTMGHDKMYWYQQDPGMELHLIHYSYGVNSTEKGDLSSESTVSRIRTEHFPLTLESARPSHTSQYLCASRDSGARRSTDTQYFGPGTRLTVL.

The DNA of the CDR3 is TGTGCCAGCAGTTTATCAGGAGCAGCTTACGAGCAGTACGTC. Its translation: CASSLSGAAYEQYV. This rearrangement joins TRBV28 to TRBJ2-7, with D hard to call. The V gene lost 1 base and the J gene lost 4 bases, with 11 bases spanning the gap. The CDR3 spans 14 residues. CDR1 is MDHEN, CDR2 SYDVKM, per germline.

This rearrangement joins TRBV7-9 to TRBJ1-3, with a weak D call TRBD1 (5 bases). Germline V gene data show CDR1 as SEHNR and CDR2 as FQNEAQ (reference sequence). The CDR3 extends over 14 amino acids. V was pared by 5 bases and J by 3 bases, with 11 bases between. CDR3 coding DNA: TGTGCCAGCAGCCGCTGGGGGGATGGAAACACCATATATTTT. Translated, it gives CASSRWGDGNTIYF. Complete variable domain (other parts from reference TRBV7-9 and TRBJ1-3): DTGVSQNPRHKITKRGQNVTFRCDPISEHNRLYWYRQTLGQGPEFLTYFQNEAQLEKSRLLSDRFSAERPKGSFSTLEIQRTEQGDSAMYLCASSRWGDGNTIYFGEGSWLTVV.

The rearrangement joins TRBV19 to TRBJ2-2; D gene unclear. The germline V and J ends were trimmed by 4 bases and 2 bases, with 17 bases remaining between them. This CDR3 comprises 17 residues. Per the germline V gene, CDR1 is LNHDA and CDR2 is SQIVND (reference sequence). In nucleotides, the CDR3 is TGTGCCAGTAGTAAGAACCAAGGGTCGGTTAACACCGGGGAGCTGTTTTTT. Its translation is CASSKNQGSVNTGELFF.

This clone occurred once. The chain uses TRBV7-2 and TRBJ2-1, with 7 bases matching TRBD1. The CDR3 covers 14 residues. Germline CDR1 SGHTA, CDR2 FQGNSA. The junction had 5 bases not matched to a gene; V was cut back by 5 bases and J by 4 bases. CDR3 amino acids: CASSLGTAYNEQFF. The CDR3, as DNA: TGTGCCAGCAGCCTCGGGACAGCTTACAATGAGCAGTTCTTC.

This sequence joins TRBV6-5 and TRBJ1-1; 7 bases map to TRBD1. CDR3 length equals 13 residues. The germline gives CDR1 MNHEY, CDR2 SVGAGI. With V trimmed by 6 bases and J by 7 bases, 8 bases remained unmatched. CDR3 nucleotide sequence: TGTGCCAGCAGCCGACAGGGACTGGGTGAAGCTTTCTTT. Its translation is CASSRQGLGEAFF.

This clone has only one observation. The chain recombines TRBV9 with TRBJ1-2; maybe TRBD1 (5 bases). Between the trimmed V and J ends, which lost 3 bases and 8 bases, there was a span of 17 bases. Germline CDR1 reads SGDLS; CDR2 reads YYNGEE. This CDR3 comprises 14 residues. The CDR3 DNA reads TGTGCCAGCAGCGACCCCCCGAGGGGTAAGGGCTACACCTTC. The encoded protein is CASSDPPRGKGYTF.

This clone was seen just once. The chain links TRBV7-2 to TRBJ1-5, with 10 bases fitting TRBD1. From germline, CDR1 is SGHTA and CDR2 FQGNSA. The CDR3 sequence is 14 residues long. J gave up 5 bases and V 5 bases, and 3 bases lay outside the gene matches. The CDR3 region is CASSRDRGHQPQHF. CDR3 sequence (DNA): TGTGCCAGCAGCCGGGACAGGGGACATCAGCCCCAGCATTTT.